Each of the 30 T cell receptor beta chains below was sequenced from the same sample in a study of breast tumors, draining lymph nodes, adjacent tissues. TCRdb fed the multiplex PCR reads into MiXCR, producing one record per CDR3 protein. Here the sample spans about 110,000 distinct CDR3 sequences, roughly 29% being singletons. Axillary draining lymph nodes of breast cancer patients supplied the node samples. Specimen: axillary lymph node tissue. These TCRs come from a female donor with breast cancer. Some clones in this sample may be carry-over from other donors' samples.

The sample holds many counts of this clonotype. CDR3 sequence reads: CATSRDLGRGFENIQYF. In DNA form, the CDR3 reads TGTGCCACCAGCAGAGATTTAGGGAGGGGCTTCGAGAACATTCAGTACTTC. The J gene is TRBJ2-4, the V gene TRBV15; 7 positions agree with TRBD2. The CDR3 loop spans 17 amino acids. Germline-derived CDR1 and CDR2 are LNHNV and YYDKDF (reference sequence). V gave up 0 bases and J gave up 7 bases; unmatched junction bases: 12.

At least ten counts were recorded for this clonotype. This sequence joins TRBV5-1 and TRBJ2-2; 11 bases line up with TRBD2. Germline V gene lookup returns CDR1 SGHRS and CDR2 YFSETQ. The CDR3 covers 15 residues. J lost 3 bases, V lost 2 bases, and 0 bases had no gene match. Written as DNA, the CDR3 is TGCGCCAGCAGCTTACTAGCGGGGGACACCGGGGAGCTGTTTTTT. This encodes CASSLLAGDTGELFF.

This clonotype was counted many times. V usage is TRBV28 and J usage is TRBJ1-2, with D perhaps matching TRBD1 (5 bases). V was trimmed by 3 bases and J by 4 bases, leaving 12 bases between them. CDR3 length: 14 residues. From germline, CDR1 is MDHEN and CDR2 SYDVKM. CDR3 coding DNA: TGTGCCAGCAGTTTTTGGGGCGCGAGCTATGGCTACACCTTC. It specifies CASSFWGASYGYTF.

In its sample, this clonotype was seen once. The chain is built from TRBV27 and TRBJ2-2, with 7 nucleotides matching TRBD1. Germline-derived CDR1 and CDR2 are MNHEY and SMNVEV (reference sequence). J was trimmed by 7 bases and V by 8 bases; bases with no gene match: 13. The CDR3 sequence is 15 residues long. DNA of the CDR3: TGTGCCAGCGGTTGGGGGACAGTAAGAAACGGGGAGCTGTTTTTT. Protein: CASGWGTVRNGELFF.

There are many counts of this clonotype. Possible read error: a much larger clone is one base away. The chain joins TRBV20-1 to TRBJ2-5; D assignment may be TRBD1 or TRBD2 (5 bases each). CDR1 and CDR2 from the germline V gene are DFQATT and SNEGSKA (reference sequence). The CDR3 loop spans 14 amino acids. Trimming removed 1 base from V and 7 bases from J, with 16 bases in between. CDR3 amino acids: CSARGAGLGATQYF. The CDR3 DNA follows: TGCAGTGCTAGAGGCGCAGGGCTGGGAGCGACCCAGTACTTC.

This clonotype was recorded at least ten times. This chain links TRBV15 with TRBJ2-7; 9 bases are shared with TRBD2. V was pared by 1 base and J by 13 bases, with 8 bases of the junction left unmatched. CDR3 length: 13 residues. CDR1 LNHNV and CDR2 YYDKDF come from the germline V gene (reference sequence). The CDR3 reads CATSRVASGVVYF. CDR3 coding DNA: TGTGCCACCAGCAGAGTTGCTAGCGGGGTGGTCTACTTC.

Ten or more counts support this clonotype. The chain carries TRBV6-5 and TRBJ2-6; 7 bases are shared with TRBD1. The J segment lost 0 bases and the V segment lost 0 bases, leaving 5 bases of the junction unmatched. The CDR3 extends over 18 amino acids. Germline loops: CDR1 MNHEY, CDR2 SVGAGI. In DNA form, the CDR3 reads TGTGCCAGCAGTTACTCCGGGACAGCAAGCTCTGGGGCCAACGTCCTGACTTTC. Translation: CASSYSGTASSGANVLTF.

In DNA form, the CDR3 reads TGTGCCAGCAGTACCCCGGGCCAGGTAGCCGAGTCTGGGGCCAACGTCCTGACTTTC. It translates to CASSTPGQVAESGANVLTF. This sequence joins TRBV12-3 or TRBV12-4 and TRBJ2-6; D unclear. CDR3 length equals 19 residues. Trimming stripped 5 bases from V and 1 base from J, with 21 bases between.

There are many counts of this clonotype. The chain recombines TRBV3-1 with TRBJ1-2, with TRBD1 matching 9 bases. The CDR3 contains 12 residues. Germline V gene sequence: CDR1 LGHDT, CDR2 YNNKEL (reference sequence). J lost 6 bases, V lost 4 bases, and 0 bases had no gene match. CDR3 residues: CASSRTGDGYTF. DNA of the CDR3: TGTGCCAGCAGCCGGACAGGGGATGGCTACACCTTC.

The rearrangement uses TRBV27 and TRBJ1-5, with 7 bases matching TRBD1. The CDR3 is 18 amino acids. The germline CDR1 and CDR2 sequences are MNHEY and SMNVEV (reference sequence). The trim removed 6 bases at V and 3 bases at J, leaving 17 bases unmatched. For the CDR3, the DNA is TGTGCCAGCAGCTCCAGGGCGGGCAGGGGGGGGAACAATCAGCCCCAGCATTTT. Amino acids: CASSSRAGRGGNNQPQHF.

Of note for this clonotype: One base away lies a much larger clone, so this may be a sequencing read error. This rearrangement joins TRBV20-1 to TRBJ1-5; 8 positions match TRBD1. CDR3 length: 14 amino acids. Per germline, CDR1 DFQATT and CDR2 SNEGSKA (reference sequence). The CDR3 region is CSSRTGSINPPQHF. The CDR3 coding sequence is TGCAGTTCCAGGACAGGGAGCATTAATCCGCCCCAGCATTTT.

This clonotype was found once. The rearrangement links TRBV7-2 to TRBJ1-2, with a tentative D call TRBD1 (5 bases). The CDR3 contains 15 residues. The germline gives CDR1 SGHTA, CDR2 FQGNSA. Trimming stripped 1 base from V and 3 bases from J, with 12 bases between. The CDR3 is CASSLVAGGDYGYTF. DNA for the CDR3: TGTGCCAGCAGCTTAGTCGCCGGGGGAGACTATGGCTACACCTTC. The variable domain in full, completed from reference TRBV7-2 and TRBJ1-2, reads GAGVSQSPSNKVTEKGKDVELRCDPISGHTALYWYRQSLGQGLEFLIYFQGNSAPDKSGLPSDRFSAERTGGSVSTLTIQRTQQEDSAVYLCASSLVAGGDYGYTFGSGTRLTVV.

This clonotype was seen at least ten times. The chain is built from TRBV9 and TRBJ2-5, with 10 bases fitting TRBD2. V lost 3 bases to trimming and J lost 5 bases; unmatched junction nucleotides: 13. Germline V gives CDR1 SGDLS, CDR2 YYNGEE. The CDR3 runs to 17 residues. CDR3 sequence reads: CASSATWRAGGRETQYF. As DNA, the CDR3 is TGTGCCAGCAGCGCCACATGGAGAGCGGGGGGGAGGGAGACCCAGTACTTC.

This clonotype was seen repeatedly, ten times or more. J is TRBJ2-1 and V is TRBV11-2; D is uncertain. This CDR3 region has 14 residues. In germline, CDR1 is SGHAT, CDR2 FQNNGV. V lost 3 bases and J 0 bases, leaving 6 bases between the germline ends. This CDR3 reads CASSFIVSYNEQFF. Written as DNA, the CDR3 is TGTGCCAGCAGCTTTATTGTCTCCTACAATGAGCAGTTCTTC. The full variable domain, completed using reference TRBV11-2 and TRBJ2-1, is EAGVAQSPRYKIIEKRQSVAFWCNPISGHATLYWYQQILGQGPKLLIQFQNNGVVDDSQLPKDRFSAERLKGVDSTLKIQPAKLEDSAVYLCASSFIVSYNEQFFGPGTRLTVL.

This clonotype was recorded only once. The CDR3 coding sequence is TGTGCCAGCAGCCAGGGCAAATATGGCTACACCTTC. Protein: CASSQGKYGYTF. The chain joins TRBV9 to TRBJ1-2; maybe TRBD1 (5 bases). This CDR3 has 12 amino acids. Germline V gene lookup returns CDR1 SGDLS and CDR2 YYNGEE. Trimming pared 4 bases from V and 5 bases from J, leaving 9 bases between.

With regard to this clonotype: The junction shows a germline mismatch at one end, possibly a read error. CDR3 protein: CASSGQPGQSPSAQYF. In nucleotides, the CDR3 is TGTGCCAGTAGCGGACAACCGGGACAGAGCCCCAGCGCGCAGTACTTC. V and J are TRBV9 and TRBJ2-7; a possible D gene is TRBD1 (7 bases). In germline, CDR1 is SGDLS, CDR2 YYNGEE. The CDR3 has 16 amino acids.

CDR3 DNA sequence: TGTGCTAGTGGTTTGCACGGCAATGAGCAGTTCTTC. Its translation: CASGLHGNEQFF. The rearrangement joins TRBV12-5 to TRBJ2-1; D is unclear. This CDR3 is built from 12 residues. Trimming left V 2 bases short and J 6 bases short, with 5 bases between. In germline, CDR1 is LGHNT, CDR2 FRNRAP.

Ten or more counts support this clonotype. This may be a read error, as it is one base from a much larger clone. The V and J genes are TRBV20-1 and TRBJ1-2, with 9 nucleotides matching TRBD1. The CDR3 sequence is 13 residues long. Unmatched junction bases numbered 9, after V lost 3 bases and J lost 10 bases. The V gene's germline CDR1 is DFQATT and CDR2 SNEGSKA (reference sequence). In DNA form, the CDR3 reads TGCAGTGCTAGGGGGGGACAGGGAGAGGCCTACACCTTC. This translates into CSARGGQGEAYTF.

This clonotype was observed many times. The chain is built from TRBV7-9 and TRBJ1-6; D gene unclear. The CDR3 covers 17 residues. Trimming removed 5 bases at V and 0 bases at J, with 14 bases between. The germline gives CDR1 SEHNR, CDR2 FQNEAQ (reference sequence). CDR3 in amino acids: CASSDGRASSYNSPLHF. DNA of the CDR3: TGTGCCAGCAGCGACGGGCGGGCGAGCTCCTATAATTCACCCCTCCACTTT.

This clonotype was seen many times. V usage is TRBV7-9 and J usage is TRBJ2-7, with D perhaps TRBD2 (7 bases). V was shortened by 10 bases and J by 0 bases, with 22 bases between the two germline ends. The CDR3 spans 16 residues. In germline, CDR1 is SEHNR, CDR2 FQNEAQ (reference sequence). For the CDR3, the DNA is TGTGCCATCCTTGGGGGGCTAGCGGAGAGCTCCTACGAGCAGTACTTC. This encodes CAILGGLAESSYEQYF.

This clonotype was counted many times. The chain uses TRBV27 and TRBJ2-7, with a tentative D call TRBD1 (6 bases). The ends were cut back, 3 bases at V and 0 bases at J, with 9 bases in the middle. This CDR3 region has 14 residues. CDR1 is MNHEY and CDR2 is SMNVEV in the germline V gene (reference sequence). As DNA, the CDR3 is TGTGCCAGCAGTTTTGGACAGAACTCCTACGAGCAGTACTTC. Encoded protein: CASSFGQNSYEQYF.

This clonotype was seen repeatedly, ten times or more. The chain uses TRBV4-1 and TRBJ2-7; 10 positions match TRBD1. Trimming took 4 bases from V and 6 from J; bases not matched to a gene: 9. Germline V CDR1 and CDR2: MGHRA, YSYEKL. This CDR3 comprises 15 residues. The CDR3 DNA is TGCGCCAGCAGCCGTGCCGGGACAGGGGAATCCGAGCAGTACTTC. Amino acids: CASSRAGTGESEQYF.

This CDR3 reads CSAILTSGREQFF. The DNA of the CDR3 is TGCAGTGCTATATTAACTAGCGGGAGAGAGCAGTTCTTC. V gene TRBV20-1 combines with J gene TRBJ2-1, with 11 bases matching TRBD2. Per germline, CDR1 DFQATT and CDR2 SNEGSKA (reference sequence). J was trimmed by 10 bases and V by 4 bases; bases with no gene match: 6. There are 13 residues in the CDR3.

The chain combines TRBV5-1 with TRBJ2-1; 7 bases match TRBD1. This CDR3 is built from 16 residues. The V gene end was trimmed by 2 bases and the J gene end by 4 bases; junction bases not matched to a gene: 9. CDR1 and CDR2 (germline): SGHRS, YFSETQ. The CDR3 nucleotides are TGCGCCAGCAGCTTCCTGACAGGGCCCTCATACAATGAGCAGTTCTTC. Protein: CASSFLTGPSYNEQFF.

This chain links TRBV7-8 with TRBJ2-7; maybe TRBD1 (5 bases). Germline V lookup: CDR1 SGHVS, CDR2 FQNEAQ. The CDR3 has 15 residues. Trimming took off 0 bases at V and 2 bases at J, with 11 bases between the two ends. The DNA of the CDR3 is TGTGCCAGCAGCTTAGCGCAGGGTTTTGCCTACGAGCAGTACTTC. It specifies CASSLAQGFAYEQYF.

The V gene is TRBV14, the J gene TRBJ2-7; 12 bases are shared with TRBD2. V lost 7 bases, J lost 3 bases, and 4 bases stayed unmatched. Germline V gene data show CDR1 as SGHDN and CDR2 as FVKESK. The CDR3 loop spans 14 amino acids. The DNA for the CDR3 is TGTGCCAGCATTGGACTAGCGGGGTTCTACGAGCAGTACTTC. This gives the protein CASIGLAGFYEQYF. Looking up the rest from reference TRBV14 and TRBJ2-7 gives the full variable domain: EAGVTQFPSHSVIEKGQTVTLRCDPISGHDNLYWYRRVMGKEIKFLLHFVKESKQDESGMPNNRFLAERTGGTYSTLKVQPAELEDSGVYFCASIGLAGFYEQYFGPGTRLTVT.

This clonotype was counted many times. CDR3: CASSQLPPDRGDGYTF. CDR3 DNA: TGTGCCAGCAGCCAGCTACCCCCCGACAGAGGCGATGGCTACACCTTC. The chain links TRBV5-6 to TRBJ1-2; D is possibly TRBD1 (5 bases). Per the germline V gene, CDR1 is SGHDT and CDR2 is YYEEEE. The germline V and J ends were trimmed by 4 bases and 6 bases, with 22 bases remaining between them. The CDR3 is 16 residues long.

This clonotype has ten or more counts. The CDR3 DNA sequence: TGCAGTGCTAGGGGCAGGTTGACGTCCTACGAGCAGTACTTC. Translating gives CSARGRLTSYEQYF. This chain connects TRBV20-1 to TRBJ2-7; D call uncertain. Germline values: CDR1 DFQATT, CDR2 SNEGSKA (reference sequence). V lost 3 bases and J 1 base, leaving 13 bases between the germline ends. The CDR3 spans 14 residues.

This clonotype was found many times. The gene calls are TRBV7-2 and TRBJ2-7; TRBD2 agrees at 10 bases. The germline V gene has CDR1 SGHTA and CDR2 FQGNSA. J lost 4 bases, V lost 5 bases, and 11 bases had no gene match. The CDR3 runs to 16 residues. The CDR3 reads CASSGRWTSGLYEQYF. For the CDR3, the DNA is TGTGCCAGCAGCGGTCGATGGACTAGCGGACTTTACGAGCAGTACTTC.

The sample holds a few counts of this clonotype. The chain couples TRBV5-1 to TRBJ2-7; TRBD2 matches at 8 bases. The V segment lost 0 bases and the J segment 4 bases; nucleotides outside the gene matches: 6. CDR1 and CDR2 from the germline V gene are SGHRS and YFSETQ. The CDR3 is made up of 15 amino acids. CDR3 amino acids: CASSLEAGGGYEQYF. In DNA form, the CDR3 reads TGCGCCAGCAGCTTGGAGGCGGGAGGCGGATACGAGCAGTACTTC.